What follows are 27 T cell receptor beta chains derived from one specimen sequenced in a study of human T cells and chemical hapten exposure. TCRdb redid the calling of the RACE reads with MiXCR, one entry per CDR3 protein. The sample lists around 85,000 distinct CDR3 sequences, over 10% seen once, with under 6% in the top ten. The sample's time point: patch test 3, about 24 weeks after DPC sensitization. Documented treatment: therapeutic diphenylcyclopropenone sensitization with weekly scalp DPC. The material was whole blood, obtained in connection with sensitization to the hapten diphenylcyclopropenone (DPC). The receptors were gathered from a woman in her forties or fifties with alopecia areata. Some clones in this sample may be carry-over from other donors' samples.

This clonotype was seen a handful of times. The chain carries TRBV20-1 and TRBJ1-2, with D perhaps matching TRBD1 (6 bases). CDR1 DFQATT and CDR2 SNEGSKA come from the germline V gene (reference sequence). With 1 base removed from V and 6 bases from J, the gap between germline ends came to 15 bases. The CDR3 extends over 14 amino acids. CDR3 nucleotides: TGCAGTGCTAGAGGACAGGTGGGGGTCAATGGCTACACCTTC. It translates to CSARGQVGVNGYTF.

This clonotype was seen ten or more times. The gene calls are TRBV12-3 or TRBV12-4 and TRBJ2-5; D perhaps matches TRBD1 (6 bases). V was pared by 5 bases and J by 2 bases, with 15 bases between. The CDR3 consists of 15 residues. Here the CDR3 reads CASSPGQPGQETQYF. The CDR3 nucleotides read TGTGCCAGCAGTCCCGGACAGCCCGGTCAAGAGACCCAGTACTTC.

This chain joins TRBV11-2 and TRBJ2-1; 7 positions match TRBD2. This CDR3 region has 17 residues. CDR1 and CDR2 from the germline V gene are SGHAT and FQNNGV. V trimming: 0 bases; J trimming: 7 bases; junction bases outside the gene matches: 12. CDR3 sequence reads: CASSLDPVGGPRNEQFF. The CDR3 region has the DNA TGTGCCAGCAGCTTAGATCCGGTGGGAGGGCCGAGAAATGAGCAGTTCTTC.

This clonotype was observed at least ten times. The V call is TRBV29-1, the J call TRBJ1-2; 8 bases fit TRBD1. CDR1 and CDR2 from the germline V gene are SQVTM and ANQGSEA. The CDR3 has 14 amino acids. V lost 0 bases to trimming and J lost 4 bases; unmatched junction nucleotides: 4. CDR3 nucleotide sequence: TGCAGCGTTGAAGACCGGACAGGGCTCTATGGCTACACCTTC. The encoded protein is CSVEDRTGLYGYTF.

This clonotype occurred many times. V and J are TRBV7-8 and TRBJ2-1; no reliable D call. This CDR3 comprises 14 residues. Trimming took 1 base from V and 6 from J, leaving 10 bases between them. Germline V gene lookup returns CDR1 SGHVS and CDR2 FQNEAQ. Here the CDR3 DNA reads TGTGCCAGCAGCTTAGGCAGGCTGGGCAATGAGCAGTTCTTC. This codes for CASSLGRLGNEQFF.

Many counts were recorded for this clonotype. The J gene is TRBJ1-1, the V gene TRBV7-9; D call uncertain. CDR3 size: 13 residues. V was pared by 5 bases and J by 0 bases, with 7 bases between. Germline V gives CDR1 SEHNR, CDR2 FQNEAQ (reference sequence). The DNA of the CDR3 is TGTGCCAGCAGCCCAAGTCTGAACACTGAAGCTTTCTTT. Translating it yields CASSPSLNTEAFF.

V is TRBV30 and J is TRBJ1-2; the D is unclear. Trimming took off 2 bases at V and 2 bases at J, with 9 bases between the two ends. Germline loops: CDR1 GTSNPN, CDR2 SVGIG (reference sequence). There are 13 residues in the CDR3. The CDR3 here is CAWSLTPNYGYTF. The CDR3 DNA reads TGTGCCTGGAGTCTCACTCCAAACTATGGCTACACCTTC.

This clonotype was seen more than once but under ten times. The genes are TRBV5-4 and TRBJ2-5; D uncertain. Germline CDR1 and CDR2: SGHNT and YYREEE (reference sequence). This CDR3 is built from 15 residues. With 4 bases removed from V and 0 bases from J, the gap between germline ends came to 13 bases. This chain's CDR3 is CASSARTGHQETQYF. CDR3 bases: TGTGCCAGCAGCGCGCGGACGGGTCACCAAGAGACCCAGTACTTC.

This clonotype occurred many times. J is TRBJ1-5 and V is TRBV2; the D gene is possibly TRBD1 (5 bases). Trimming took 8 bases from V and 7 from J, leaving 15 bases between them. CDR1 is SNHLY, CDR2 FYNNEI, per germline. The CDR3 loop spans 13 amino acids. The CDR3 sequence is CASRRGLSQPQHF. DNA for the CDR3: TGTGCCAGCCGCCGGGGGTTAAGCCAGCCCCAGCATTTT.

The chain carries TRBV5-1 and TRBJ2-1; 7 nucleotides agree with TRBD1. Germline CDR1 is SGHRS and CDR2 is YFSETQ. Unmatched junction bases numbered 8, after V lost 4 bases and J lost 1 base. This CDR3 contains 16 residues. The DNA of the CDR3 is TGCGCCAGCAGCCCTACAGGGGATTGGTCCTACAATGAGCAGTTCTTC. Residues: CASSPTGDWSYNEQFF.

This clonotype was counted a few times. The gene calls are TRBV6-6 and TRBJ2-1; 9 bases map to TRBD2. Germline loops: CDR1 MNHNY, CDR2 SVGAGI (reference sequence). The CDR3 sequence is 15 residues long. V was clipped by 5 bases and J by 5 bases; unmatched bases: 7. The CDR3 sequence: CASSDELAGNNEQFF. The CDR3 nucleotides read TGTGCCAGCAGTGATGAGCTAGCGGGAAACAATGAGCAGTTCTTC.

CDR3 loop: CASSLTGVGTPTDTQYF. DNA for the CDR3: TGTGCCAGCAGCTTAACGGGTGTCGGGACCCCTACAGATACGCAGTATTTT. The chain employs TRBV7-3 and TRBJ2-3; perhaps D is TRBD1 or TRBD2 (5 bases each). V gave up 0 bases and J gave up 3 bases, with 16 bases separating them. The germline V gene encodes CDR1 SGHTA and CDR2 FQGTGA. The CDR3 is 17 residues long.

This clonotype was counted between two and nine times. The chain links TRBV2 to TRBJ2-1; 11 bases are a match to TRBD1. The CDR3 runs 15 residues. The trim removed 6 bases at V and 2 bases at J, leaving 3 bases unmatched. The V gene's germline CDR1 is SNHLY and CDR2 FYNNEI. CDR3: CASRGDRGTYNEQFF. In DNA, the CDR3 is TGTGCCAGCAGGGGGGACAGGGGGACCTACAATGAGCAGTTCTTC.

Regarding this clonotype: A single base separates this from a much larger clone, so it may be a read error. This rearrangement joins TRBV29-1 to TRBJ2-7, with 8 nucleotides matching TRBD1. CDR1 and CDR2 from the germline V gene are SQVTM and ANQGSEA. The CDR3 covers 14 residues. With 7 bases clipped from V and 4 bases from J, the junction kept 12 bases outside the gene matches. CDR3 in DNA: TGCAGCGATGATTTTGGGACAGGTTTATACGAGCAGTACTTC. Its protein is CSDDFGTGLYEQYF.

This clonotype appeared a few times. The gene calls are TRBV29-1 and TRBJ1-1, with D possibly being TRBD1 (6 bases). The CDR3 is made up of 16 amino acids. V was pared by 7 bases and J by 0 bases, with 21 bases between. Germline V gene lookup returns CDR1 SQVTM and CDR2 ANQGSEA. Written as DNA, the CDR3 is TGCAGCGCCAAGTTCGGGACATGGACTATGAACACTGAAGCTTTCTTT. This encodes CSAKFGTWTMNTEAFF.

V and J are TRBV29-1 and TRBJ1-2; 7 positions agree with TRBD1. V dropped 5 bases and J dropped 4; count of bases not matched to a gene: 7. The CDR3 has 13 residues. Germline assignment: CDR1 SQVTM and CDR2 ANQGSEA. The CDR3 is CSVFQTGTYGYTF. The CDR3 coding sequence is TGCAGCGTTTTTCAGACAGGGACCTATGGCTACACCTTC.

This chain connects TRBV6-2 or TRBV6-3 to TRBJ1-1; possibly TRBD1 for D (5 bases). The CDR3 runs 15 residues. The germline CDR1 and CDR2 sequences are MNHEY and SVGEGT. The ends were cut back, 3 bases at V and 5 bases at J, with 16 bases in the middle. CDR3 coding DNA: TGTGCCAGCAGTTATATGGGGGGAGGAATTACTGAAGCTTTCTTT. Translated, it gives CASSYMGGGITEAFF.

The V gene is TRBV6-1, the J gene TRBJ1-6, with 8 bases that match TRBD1. V was pared by 2 bases and J by 10 bases, with 7 bases of the junction left unmatched. CDR1 is MNHNS, CDR2 SASEGT, per germline. This CDR3 region has 15 residues. CDR3 coding DNA: TGTGCCAGCAGTGAAAGGACAGGGAGTAGGTCACCCCTCCACTTT. The encoded protein is CASSERTGSRSPLHF.

There are a few counts of this clonotype. The chain couples TRBV29-1 to TRBJ2-1; 8 bases align to TRBD2. Germline V CDR1 and CDR2: SQVTM, ANQGSEA. CDR3 length: 15 residues. Trimming at V came to 6 bases and at J to 5 bases, leaving 12 bases not matched to a gene. The CDR3 reads CSVAGGGRIHNEQFF. The CDR3 nucleotides are TGCAGCGTCGCGGGAGGCGGGAGGATACACAATGAGCAGTTCTTC.

This chain joins TRBV19 and TRBJ1-5; tentatively, D is TRBD1 (5 bases). Germline V lookup: CDR1 LNHDA, CDR2 SQIVND (reference sequence). The CDR3 is made up of 16 amino acids. V was pared by 2 bases and J by 4 bases, with 15 bases between. The CDR3 region has the DNA TGTGCCAGTAGTATACGAGGTAGGCAGGGAAATCAGCCCCAGCATTTT. Translated: CASSIRGRQGNQPQHF.

The J gene is TRBJ2-7, the V gene TRBV20-1; D may be TRBD2 (6 bases). Germline V gives CDR1 DFQATT, CDR2 SNEGSKA (reference sequence). Trimming shortened V by 6 bases and J by 1 base, and 13 bases separated the two germline ends. The CDR3 runs to 13 residues. Here the CDR3 DNA reads TGCAGTGCACTTCCGGGAGATTCCTACGAGCAGTACTTC. This translates into CSALPGDSYEQYF.

This rearrangement joins TRBV2 to TRBJ2-3; 14 bases agree with TRBD2. This CDR3 has 16 residues. V gave up 5 bases and J gave up 5 bases; unmatched junction bases: 6. CDR1 and CDR2 from the germline V gene are SNHLY and FYNNEI. CDR3 bases: TGTGCCAGCAGTCACAGACTAGCGGGAGGGGGAGATACGCAGTATTTT. The encoded protein is CASSHRLAGGGDTQYF. Looking up the rest from reference TRBV2 and TRBJ2-3 gives the full variable domain: EPEVTQTPSHQVTQMGQEVILRCVPISNHLYFYWYRQILGQKVEFLVSFYNNEISEKSEIFDDQFSVERPDGSNFTLKIRSTKLEDSAMYFCASSHRLAGGGDTQYFGPGTRLTVL.

Many counts were recorded for this clonotype. The CDR3 region has the DNA TGCAGTGCCTGGGAGGGCCTGGCCATCACCGATACGCAGTATTTT. Amino acid sequence: CSAWEGLAITDTQYF. The V gene is TRBV20-1, the J gene TRBJ2-3; the match to TRBD2 covers 7 bases. Looked up from germline, CDR1 is DFQATT and CDR2 is SNEGSKA (reference sequence). The CDR3 consists of 15 residues. V gave up 6 bases and J gave up 6 bases; unmatched junction bases: 15.

This clonotype was found a few times. The chain uses TRBV24-1 and TRBJ2-1; 11 bases match TRBD2. The CDR3 contains 17 residues. The V gene end was trimmed by 5 bases and the J gene end by 2 bases; junction bases not matched to a gene: 7. In germline, CDR1 is KGHDR, CDR2 SFDVKD. The CDR3, as DNA: TGTGCCACCAGTGGAACTAGCGGGAGTTCCCCCTACAATGAGCAGTTCTTC. Protein: CATSGTSGSSPYNEQFF.

This clonotype has a handful of counts. The genes are TRBV6-6 and TRBJ2-1, with unresolved D. Between the trimmed V and J ends, which lost 7 bases and 7 bases, there was a span of 14 bases. Germline assignment: CDR1 MNHNY and CDR2 SVGAGI (reference sequence). This CDR3 region has 13 residues. CDR3: CASTLVVGNEQFF. CDR3 coding DNA: TGTGCCAGCACTCTAGTAGTGGGGAATGAGCAGTTCTTC.

This clonotype was recorded a few times. The chain carries TRBV29-1 and TRBJ1-1; a possible D gene is TRBD1 (6 bases). Germline V CDR1 and CDR2: SQVTM, ANQGSEA. Trimming pared 7 bases from V and 1 base from J, leaving 16 bases between. The CDR3 loop spans 14 amino acids. CDR3 region: CSALRTVENTEAFF. The DNA of the CDR3 is TGCAGCGCTCTCCGGACAGTAGAGAACACTGAAGCTTTCTTT.

This clonotype was found a few times. This chain links TRBV29-1 with TRBJ1-3; the match to TRBD1 covers 8 bases. Germline lookup yields CDR1 SQVTM and CDR2 ANQGSEA. J lost 4 bases, V lost 7 bases, and 6 bases had no gene match. The CDR3 runs to 13 residues. The CDR3: CSGQGTKGNTIYF. As DNA, the CDR3 is TGCAGCGGACAGGGGACGAAGGGAAACACCATATATTTT.